This T cell receptor beta chain came from a study of response to subunit inactivated influenza vaccine. The CDR3 has 13 residues. The germline V gene has CDR1 KGHDR and CDR2 SFDVKD. V shed 5 bases and J 4 bases; nucleotides not matched to a gene: 2. As regards this clonotype: Its matching antigen is unknown.

Findings and limits, study-wide: The authors proposed limited new T cell recruitment per seasonal influenza vaccination.

TCRdb redid the calling of the RT-PCR reads with MiXCR, one entry per CDR3 protein. The top ten clones hold approximately 13% of a sample with 500,000 to 600,000 distinct CDR3 sequences, under 9% of them seen once. The material was PBMCs from blood, obtained about 24 months after vaccination. The chain combines TRBV24-1 with TRBJ2-3; 7 bases are a match to TRBD1. This sequence originates from a man aged 50-75 years who received an inactivated influenza vaccine. The CDR3 here is CATSGQGADTQYF. CDR3 nucleotides: TGTGCCACCAGTGGACAGGGAGCAGATACGCAGTATTTT.